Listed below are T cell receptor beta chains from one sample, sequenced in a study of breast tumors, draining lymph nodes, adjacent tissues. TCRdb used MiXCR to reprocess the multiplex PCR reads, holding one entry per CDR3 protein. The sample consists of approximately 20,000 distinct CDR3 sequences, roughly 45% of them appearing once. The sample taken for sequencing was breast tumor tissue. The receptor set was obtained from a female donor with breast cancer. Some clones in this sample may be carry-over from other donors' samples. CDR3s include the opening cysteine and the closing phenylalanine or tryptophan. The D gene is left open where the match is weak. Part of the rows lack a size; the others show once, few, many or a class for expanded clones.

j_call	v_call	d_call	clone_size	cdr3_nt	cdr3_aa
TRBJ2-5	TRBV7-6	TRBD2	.	TGTGCCAGCAGCCCGGGACTAGCGGGGGGACAAGAGACCCAGTACTTC	CASSPGLAGGQETQYF
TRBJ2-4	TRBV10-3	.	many	TGTGCCATCAGTGAATCTGGGGACAAAAACATTCAGTACTTC	CAISESGDKNIQYF
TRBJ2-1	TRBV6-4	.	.	TGTGCCAGCGGTGAATCCCCAGGCTCCTACAATAAGCAGTTCTTC	CASGESPGSYNKQFF
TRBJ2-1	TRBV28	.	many	TGTGCCAGCAGTTGGCGGTACAATGAGCAGTTCTTC	CASSWRYNEQFF
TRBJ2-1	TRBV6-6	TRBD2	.	TGTGCCAGCAGTTACTGGACTAGCGGGAGCGATGAGCAGTTCTTC	CASSYWTSGSDEQFF
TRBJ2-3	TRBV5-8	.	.	TGTGCCAGCAGCTTGGGACAGGTGAATACGCAGTATTTT	CASSLGQVNTQYF
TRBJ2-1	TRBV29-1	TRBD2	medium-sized	TGCAGCGTTGATGAGGCGGGGGTCTACAATGAGCAGTTCTTC	CSVDEAGVYNEQFF
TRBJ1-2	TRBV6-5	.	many	TGTGCCAGCAGTTACTCCTTCGGGCGCGGCTACACCTTC	CASSYSFGRGYTF
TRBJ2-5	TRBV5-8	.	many	TGTGCCAGCGGGAGGTTTCGGTACCAAGAGACCCAGTACTTC	CASGRFRYQETQYF
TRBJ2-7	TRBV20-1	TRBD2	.	TGCAGTGCGGAAGGACTAGCGGGAGTGATTTTTAGTGTCGAGCAGTACTTC	CSAEGLAGVIFSVEQYF
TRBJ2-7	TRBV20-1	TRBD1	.	TGCAGTGCTAGAGGAGATCGAGGACAGGGTTACGAGCAGTACTTC	CSARGDRGQGYEQYF
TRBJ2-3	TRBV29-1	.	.	TGCAGCGTTGGTTTACGAGATACGCAGTATTTT	CSVGLRDTQYF
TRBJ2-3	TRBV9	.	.	TGTGCCAGCAGGCGGGGGCACCGGACAGATACGCAGTATTTT	CASRRGHRTDTQYF
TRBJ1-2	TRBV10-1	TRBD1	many	TGCGCCAGCAGTGAACGAGCAGGGGGCACGGATGGCTACACCTTC	CASSERAGGTDGYTF
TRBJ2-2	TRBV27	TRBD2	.	TGTGCCAGCAGTTATGCGCTAGCGGGCACCGGGGAGCCGTTTTTT	CASSYALAGTGEPFF
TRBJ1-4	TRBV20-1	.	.	TGCAGTGCTAGGAAGTGGGCAGATGAAACGCTGTTTTTT	CSARKWADETLFF
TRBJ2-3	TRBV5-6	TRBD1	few	TGTGCCAGCAGTCCCGGGACAGCAAACACAGATACGCAGTATTTT	CASSPGTANTDTQYF
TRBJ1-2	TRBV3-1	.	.	TGTGCCAGCAGCCAAGATAGGGGTGAGGGGTTTGGGGACTATGGCTACACCTTC	CASSQDRGEGFGDYGYTF
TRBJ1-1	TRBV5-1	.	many	TGCGCCAGCAGCTTGGAAGGGGTGAGGATGAACACTGAAGCTTTCTTT	CASSLEGVRMNTEAFF
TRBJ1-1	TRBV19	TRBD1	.	TGTGCCAGTAGTAGGGGGGGGACAGGGCTAATAAGCACTGAAGCTTTCTTT	CASSRGGTGLISTEAFF
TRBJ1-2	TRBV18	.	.	TGTGCCAGCTCACCAGTGGGTTCCACCGGGGGGCATGAGGGTTCCCGTGTCTATGGCTACACCTTC	CASSPVGSTGGHEGSRVYGYTF
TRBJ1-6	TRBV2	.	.	TGTGCCAGAAGGGCGCCCGCGCACACCGGGGGGGAATCACCCCTCCACTTT	CARRAPAHTGGESPLHF
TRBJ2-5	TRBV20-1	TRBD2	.	TGCAGTGCGGTTCGCGGGAGGGGGGGGACCCAGTACTTC	CSAVRGRGGTQYF
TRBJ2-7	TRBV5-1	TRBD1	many	TGCGCCAGCAGCCCAAGACAGGGGGCGGCCTACGAGCAGTACTTC	CASSPRQGAAYEQYF
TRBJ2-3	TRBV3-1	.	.	TGCGCCAGCGGCCAACGACGGGACACAGATACGCAGTATTTT	CASGQRRDTDTQYF
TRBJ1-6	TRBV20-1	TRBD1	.	TGCAGTGCTAGAGTCGGGACAGCATATAATTCACCCCTCCACTTT	CSARVGTAYNSPLHF
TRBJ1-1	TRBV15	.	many	TGTGCCACCAGCAGAGATAAACACCGGAACACTGAAGCTTTCTTT	CATSRDKHRNTEAFF
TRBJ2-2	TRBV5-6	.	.	TGTGCCAGCACCTCACTCTCAGCGGGCGCCGGCGAGCTGTTTTTT	CASTSLSAGAGELFF
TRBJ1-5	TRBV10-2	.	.	TGCGCCAGCAGCGGACGCGCGGCAGGGGATCAGCCCCAGCATTTT	CASSGRAAGDQPQHF
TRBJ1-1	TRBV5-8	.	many	TGTGCCAGCAGCTCGGCTGTAGACCTGAACACTGAAGCTTTCTTT	CASSSAVDLNTEAFF
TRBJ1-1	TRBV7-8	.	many	TGTGCCAGCAGCTTAGCGAGTCGACAGATGAACACTGAAGCTTTCTTT	CASSLASRQMNTEAFF
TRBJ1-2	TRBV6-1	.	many	TGTGCCAGCAGTGACCCAGGGGCCCCTTTCTATGGCTACACCTTC	CASSDPGAPFYGYTF
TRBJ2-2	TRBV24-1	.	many	TGTGCCACCAGTGATTTAGCGGAAACCGGGGAGCTGTTTTTT	CATSDLAETGELFF
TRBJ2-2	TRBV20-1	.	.	TGCAGTGCTAGAGATATCAGAAGGGCGACCCCCGGGGAGCTGTTTTTT	CSARDIRRATPGELFF
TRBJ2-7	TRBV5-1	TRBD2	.	TGCGCCAGCAGCTCTGCCGGGACTAGCGGATGGTACGAGCAGTACTTC	CASSSAGTSGWYEQYF
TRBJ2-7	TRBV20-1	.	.	TGCAGTGCTTATCCCGGGAAAACCGTCTACGAGCAGTACTTC	CSAYPGKTVYEQYF
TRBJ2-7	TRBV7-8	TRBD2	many	TGTGCCAGCAGCCACCCCGTGACTAGCGGGAGTTACGAGCAGTACTTC	CASSHPVTSGSYEQYF
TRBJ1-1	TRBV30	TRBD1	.	TGTGCCTGGAGCACCGGGACAGTGAACATTGAAGCTTTCTTT	CAWSTGTVNIEAFF
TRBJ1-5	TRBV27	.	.	TGTGCCAGCAGAGATACGGCTGGACAGAGAAGGGATCAGCCCCAGCATTTT	CASRDTAGQRRDQPQHF
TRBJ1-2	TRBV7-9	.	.	TGTGCCAGCAGCTCCTCCTCGGCCCACTATGGCTACACCTTC	CASSSSSAHYGYTF
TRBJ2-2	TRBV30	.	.	TGTACGACCGGGGAGCTGTTTTTT	CTTGELFF
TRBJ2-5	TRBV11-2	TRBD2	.	TGTGCCAGCAGCTTAGGACTAGCGGGAGGGGGGGCCCAAGAGACCCAGTACTTC	CASSLGLAGGGAQETQYF
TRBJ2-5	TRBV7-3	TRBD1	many	TGTGCCAGCAGCCGGGACAGCGGAGAGACCCAGTACTTC	CASSRDSGETQYF
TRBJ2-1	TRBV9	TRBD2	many	TGTGCCAGCAGCGTAGGTATTAGCGGGAATGAGCAGTTCTTC	CASSVGISGNEQFF
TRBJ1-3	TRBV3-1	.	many	TGTGCCAGCAGCCAAGATCTGGGAAGCTCTGGAAACACCATATATTTT	CASSQDLGSSGNTIYF
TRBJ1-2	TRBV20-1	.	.	TGCAGTGCTAGAGTGGGGGCTGATGGCTACACCTTC	CSARVGADGYTF